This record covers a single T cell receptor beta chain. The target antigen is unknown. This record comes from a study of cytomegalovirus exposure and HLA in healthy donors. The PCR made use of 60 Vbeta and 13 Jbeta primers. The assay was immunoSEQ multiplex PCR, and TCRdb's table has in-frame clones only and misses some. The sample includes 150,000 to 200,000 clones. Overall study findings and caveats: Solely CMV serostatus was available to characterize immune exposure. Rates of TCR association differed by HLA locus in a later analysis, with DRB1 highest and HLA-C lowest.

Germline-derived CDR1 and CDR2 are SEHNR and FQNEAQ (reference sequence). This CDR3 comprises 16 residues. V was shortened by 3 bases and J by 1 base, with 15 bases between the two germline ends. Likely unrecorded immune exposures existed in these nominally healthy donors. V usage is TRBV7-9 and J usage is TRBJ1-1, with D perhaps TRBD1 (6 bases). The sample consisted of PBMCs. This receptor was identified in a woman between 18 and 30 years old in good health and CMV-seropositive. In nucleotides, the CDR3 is TGTGCCAGCAGCTTTTCTCCAGGGGCGACGAACACTGAAGCTTTCTTT. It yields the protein CASSFSPGATNTEAFF.